This T cell receptor beta chain was recovered during a study of T cells in Graves' hyperthyroidism and ophthalmopathy. Study conclusions and caveats: From stable hyperthyroidism, ophthalmopathy was separated by a 13 V-J model.

With 6 bases removed from V and 1 base from J, the gap between germline ends came to 9 bases. This CDR3 has 14 residues. Germline V gives CDR1 MNHNS, CDR2 SASEGT. There were TCR beta CDR3 regions amplified from RNA transcripts. Researchers ran a first-round RT-PCR on the TCR CDR3 using the HTBI primer set. MiXCR, run by TCRdb on the multiplex PCR reads, gives a single entry per CDR3 protein. The sample has around 300,000 distinct CDR3 sequences, roughly 13% seen once; the top ten hold 7.8%. Reasons for excluding patients were uncontrolled infection, other autoimmune disease, pregnancy or lactation. Clinical symptoms, serum thyroxine, TRAb, thyroid ultrasound and orbital computed tomography established diagnosis. The authors took PBMCs from 10 ml fresh peripheral blood. Worth noting for this clonotype: The antigen is unknown.

The genes are TRBV6-1 and TRBJ2-2; D gene unclear. The TCR was taken from a woman aged 25 to 39 with Graves' hyperthyroidism that later progressed to Graves' ophthalmopathy. The sequencing input was blood. CDR3 sequence: CASSSLWNTGELFF. CDR3 nucleotides: TGTGCCAGCAGCAGTCTTTGGAACACCGGGGAGCTGTTTTTT.